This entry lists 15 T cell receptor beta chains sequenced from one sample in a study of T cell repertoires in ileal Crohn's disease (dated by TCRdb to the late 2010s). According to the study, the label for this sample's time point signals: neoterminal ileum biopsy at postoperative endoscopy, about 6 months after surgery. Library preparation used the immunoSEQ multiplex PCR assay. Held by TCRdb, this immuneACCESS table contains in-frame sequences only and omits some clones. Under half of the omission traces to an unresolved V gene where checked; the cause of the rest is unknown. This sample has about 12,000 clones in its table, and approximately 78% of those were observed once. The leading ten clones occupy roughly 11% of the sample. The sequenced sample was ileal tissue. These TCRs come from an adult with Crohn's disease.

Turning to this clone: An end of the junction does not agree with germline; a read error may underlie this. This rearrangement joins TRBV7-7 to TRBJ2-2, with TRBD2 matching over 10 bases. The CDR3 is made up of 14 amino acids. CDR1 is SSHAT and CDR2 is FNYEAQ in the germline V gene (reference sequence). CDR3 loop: CASSPGTSAVKLFF. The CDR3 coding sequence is TGTGCTAGCAGCCCCGGGACTAGCGCAGTGAAGCTGTTTTTT. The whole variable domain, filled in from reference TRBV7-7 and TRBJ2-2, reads GAGVSQSPRYKVTKRGQDVTLRCDPISSHATLYWYQQALGQGPEFLTYFNYEAQPDKSGLPSDRFSAERPEGSISTLTIQRTEQRDSAMYRCASSPGTSAVKLFFGEGSRLTVL.

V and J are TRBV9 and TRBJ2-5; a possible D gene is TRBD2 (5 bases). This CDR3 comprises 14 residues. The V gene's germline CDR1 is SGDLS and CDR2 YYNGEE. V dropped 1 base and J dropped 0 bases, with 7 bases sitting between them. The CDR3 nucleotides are TGTGCCAGCAGCGTATCTAGCCACCAAGAGACCCAGTACTTC. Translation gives CASSVSSHQETQYF.

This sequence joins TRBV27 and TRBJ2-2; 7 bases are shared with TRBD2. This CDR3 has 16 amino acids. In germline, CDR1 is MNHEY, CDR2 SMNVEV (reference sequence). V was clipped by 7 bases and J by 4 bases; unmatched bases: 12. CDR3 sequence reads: CASTLGEGRITGELFF. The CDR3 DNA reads TGTGCCAGCACCTTAGGGGAGGGACGGATCACCGGGGAGCTGTTTTTT.

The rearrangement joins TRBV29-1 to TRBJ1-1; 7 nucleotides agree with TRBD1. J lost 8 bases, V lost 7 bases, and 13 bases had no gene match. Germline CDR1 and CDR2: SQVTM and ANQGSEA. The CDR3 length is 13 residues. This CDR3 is CSAVGQGGLEAFF. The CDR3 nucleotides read TGCAGCGCTGTGGGTCAAGGGGGCTTAGAAGCTTTCTTT.

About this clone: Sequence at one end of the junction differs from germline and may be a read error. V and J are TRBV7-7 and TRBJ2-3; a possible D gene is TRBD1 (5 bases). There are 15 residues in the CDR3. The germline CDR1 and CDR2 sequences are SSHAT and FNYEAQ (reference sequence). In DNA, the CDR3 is TGTGCTAGCAGCCCGATGACAGCTAGCACAGATACGCAGTATTTT. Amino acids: CASSPMTASTDTQYF.

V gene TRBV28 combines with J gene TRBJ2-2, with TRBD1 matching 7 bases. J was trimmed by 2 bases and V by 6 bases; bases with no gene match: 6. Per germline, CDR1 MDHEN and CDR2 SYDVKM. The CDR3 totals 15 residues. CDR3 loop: CASSKGTANTGELFF. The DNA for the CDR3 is TGTGCCAGCAGCAAAGGGACAGCAAACACCGGGGAGCTGTTTTTT.

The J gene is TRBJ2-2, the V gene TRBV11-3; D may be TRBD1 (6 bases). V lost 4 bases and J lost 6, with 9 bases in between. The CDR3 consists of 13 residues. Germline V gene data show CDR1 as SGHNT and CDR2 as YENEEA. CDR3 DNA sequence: TGTGCCAGCAGCTCAGGGGTAGCCGGGGAGCTGTTTTTT. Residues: CASSSGVAGELFF.

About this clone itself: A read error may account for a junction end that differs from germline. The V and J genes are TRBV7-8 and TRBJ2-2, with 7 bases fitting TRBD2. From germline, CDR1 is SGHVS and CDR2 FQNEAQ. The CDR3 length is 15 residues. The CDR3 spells CASSLVAGNTGELFF. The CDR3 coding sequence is TGTGCCAGCAGTTTAGTAGCGGGGAACACCGGGGAGCTGTTTTTT.

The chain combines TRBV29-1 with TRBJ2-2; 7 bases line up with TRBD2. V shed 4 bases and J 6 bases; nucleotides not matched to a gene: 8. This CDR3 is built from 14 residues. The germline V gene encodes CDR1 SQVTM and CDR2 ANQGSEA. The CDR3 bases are TGCAGCGTTGGGGGCGGGAGTGAGCCCGGGGAGCTGTTTTTT. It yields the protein CSVGGGSEPGELFF.

As DNA, the CDR3 is TGTGCCAGCAGCCGGATGACCCTGGGCGCTGAAGCTTTCTTT. Protein sequence: CASSRMTLGAEAFF. The V gene is TRBV7-8, the J gene TRBJ1-1, with D unclear. CDR1 SGHVS and CDR2 FQNEAQ come from the germline V gene. The length of the CDR3 is 14 residues. Trimming took 5 bases from V and 6 from J, leaving 16 bases between them.

The CDR3 sequence is CASSLGLSNYEQYF. CDR3 nucleotides: TGTGCCAGCAGCCTAGGACTCTCTAACTACGAGCAGTACTTC. V is TRBV7-6 and J is TRBJ2-7, with D possibly TRBD2 on 5 matching bases. V shed 5 bases and J shed 3 bases, with 14 bases lying between them. There are 14 residues in the CDR3. Germline CDR1 SGHVS, CDR2 FNYEAQ. The complete variable domain, with remaining parts taken from reference TRBV7-6 and TRBJ2-7, reads GAGVSQSPRYKVTKRGQDVALRCDPISGHVSLYWYRQALGQGPEFLTYFNYEAQQDKSGLPNDRFSAERPEGSISTLTIQRTEQRDSAMYRCASSLGLSNYEQYFGPGTRLTVT.

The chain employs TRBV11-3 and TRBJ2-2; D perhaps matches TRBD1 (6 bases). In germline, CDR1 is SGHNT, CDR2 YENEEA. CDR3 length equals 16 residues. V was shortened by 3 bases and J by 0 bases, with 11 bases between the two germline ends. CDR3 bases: TGTGCCAGCAGCTTCAGACAGGTATCGAACACCGGGGAGCTGTTTTTT. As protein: CASSFRQVSNTGELFF.

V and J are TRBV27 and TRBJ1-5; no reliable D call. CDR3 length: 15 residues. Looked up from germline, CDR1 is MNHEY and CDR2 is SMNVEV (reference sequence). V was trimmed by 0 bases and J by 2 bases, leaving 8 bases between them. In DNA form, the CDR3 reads TGTGCCAGCAGTTTATCGTGGGGAGGCAATCAGCCCCAGCATTTT. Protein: CASSLSWGGNQPQHF.

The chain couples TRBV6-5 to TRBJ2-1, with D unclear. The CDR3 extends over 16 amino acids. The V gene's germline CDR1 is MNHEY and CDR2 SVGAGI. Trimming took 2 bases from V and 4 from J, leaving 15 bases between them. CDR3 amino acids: CASSYRGVAPYNEQFF. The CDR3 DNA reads TGTGCCAGCAGTTACAGAGGAGTAGCCCCTTACAATGAGCAGTTCTTC.

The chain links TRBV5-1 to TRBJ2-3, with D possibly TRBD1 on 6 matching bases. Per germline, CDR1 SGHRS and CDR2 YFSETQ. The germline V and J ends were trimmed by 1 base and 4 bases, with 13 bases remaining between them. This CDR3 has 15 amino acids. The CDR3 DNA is TGCGCCAGCAGCTTGTTAGCAGGGGTAGCAGATACGCAGTATTTT. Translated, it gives CASSLLAGVADTQYF. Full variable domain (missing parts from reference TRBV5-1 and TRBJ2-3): KAGVTQTPRYLIKTRGQQVTLSCSPISGHRSVSWYQQTPGQGLQFLFEYFSETQRNKGNFPGRFSGRQFSNSRSEMNVSTLELGDSALYLCASSLLAGVADTQYFGPGTRLTVL.